This is a list of T cell receptor beta chains from one sample in a study of T cell responses to AZD1222 COVID-19 vaccine. Some clones are missing from TCRdb's copy, which holds only in-frame ones; the method was immunoSEQ multiplex PCR. The repertoire holds 100,000 to 150,000 clones, with 88% as singletons. Specimen: peripheral blood, collected on day 0 of AZD1222 vaccination. The receptors were sampled from an adult in good health. Both conserved end residues are part of each CDR3. The D gene is left open where the match is weak. Where a row states a size, it is once, few, many or the class of an expanded clone; other rows omit it.

D | size | J | V | CDR3 | DNA
TRBD1 | - | TRBJ1-6 | TRBV19 | CASRTGASYNSPLHF | TGTGCCAGTAGGACAGGGGCCTCCTATAATTCACCCCTCCACTTT
- | - | TRBJ1-6 | TRBV6-1 | CASSEIKTDSPLHF | TGTGCCAGCAGTGAAATCAAAACGGATTCACCCCTCCACTTT
- | - | TRBJ2-4 | TRBV7-2 | CASSLVGLDNIQYF | TGTGCCAGCAGCTTAGTAGGGCTAGACAACATTCAGTACTTC
- | - | TRBJ1-1 | TRBV28 | CASTNNWNTEAFF | TGTGCCAGTACTAACAACTGGAACACTGAAGCTTTCTTT
- | - | TRBJ2-3 | TRBV19 | CASSDTGSTDTQYF | TGTGCCAGTAGTGATACGGGGAGTACAGATACGCAGTATTTT
TRBD2 | - | TRBJ2-3 | TRBV27 | CASIKAGGPTYTQYF | TGTGCCAGCATCAAAGCGGGAGGGCCGACGTATACGCAGTATTTT
TRBD2 | once | TRBJ2-1 | TRBV9 | CASSVSGTSGNEQFF | TGTGCCAGCAGCGTAAGTGGGACTAGCGGGAATGAGCAGTTCTTC
- | - | TRBJ2-7 | TRBV27 | CASSLTQDYSSYEQYF | TGTGCCAGCAGCCTAACCCAGGACTACAGCTCCTACGAGCAGTACTTC
- | - | TRBJ2-3 | TRBV2 | CASTSMNTQYF | TGTGCCAGCACTTCAATGAATACGCAGTATTTT
TRBD1 | - | TRBJ2-7 | TRBV5-1 | CASSRGQGSYEQYF | TGCGCCAGCAGCAGAGGACAGGGCTCCTACGAGCAGTACTTC
- | - | TRBJ2-1 | TRBV7-9 | CASSSPPGGEQFF | TGTGCCAGCAGCTCCCCGCCGGGCGGTGAGCAGTTCTTC
- | - | TRBJ1-2 | TRBV11-2 | CASSPREGDYGYTF | TGTGCCAGCAGCCCTCGGGAGGGAGACTATGGCTACACCTTC
- | once | TRBJ1-4 | TRBV7-9 | CASSSVTGEKLFF | TGTGCCAGCAGCTCAGTAACTGGGGAAAAACTGTTTTTT
TRBD2 | - | TRBJ2-5 | TRBV27 | CASSTYQRGEETQYF | TGTGCCAGCAGCACATATCAGCGGGGGGAAGAGACCCAGTACTTC
- | few | TRBJ2-1 | TRBV27 | CASSLPYQYNEQFF | TGTGCCAGCAGTTTACCATACCAATACAATGAGCAGTTCTTC
- | few | TRBJ1-1 | TRBV6-1 | CASSEKGGLNTEAFF | TGTGCCAGCAGTGAAAAGGGGGGCCTGAACACTGAAGCTTTCTTT
- | - | TRBJ1-2 | TRBV6-5 | CASTEREEYYGYTF | TGTGCCAGCACCGAAAGGGAAGAGTACTATGGCTACACCTTC
TRBD1 | - | TRBJ1-3 | TRBV27 | CASSFFVDRDRGKNTIYF | TGTGCCAGCAGTTTCTTCGTCGACCGGGACAGGGGAAAAAACACCATATATTTT
TRBD1 | - | TRBJ1-2 | TRBV19 | CAKTGGYYGYTF | TGTGCCAAAACAGGGGGCTACTATGGCTACACCTTC
TRBD1 | once | TRBJ2-7 | TRBV27 | CASSPRGQGLSYEQYF | TGTGCCAGCAGTCCCAGAGGACAGGGCCTTTCCTACGAGCAGTACTTC
- | - | TRBJ2-3 | TRBV7-6 | CASSLVNLPGDTQYF | TGTGCCAGCAGCTTAGTGAATCTCCCGGGGGATACGCAGTATTTT
TRBD1 | - | TRBJ1-5 | TRBV11-3 | CASSPDRNQPQHF | TGTGCCAGCAGCCCGGACAGGAATCAGCCCCAGCATTTT
- | - | TRBJ1-5 | TRBV28 | CASRYGRGALSNQPQHF | TGTGCCAGCCGTTACGGGCGGGGGGCGCTCAGTAATCAGCCCCAGCATTTT
TRBD1 | - | TRBJ1-6 | TRBV28 | CASSSLGQASYNSPLHF | TGTGCCAGCAGTTCCCTGGGACAGGCGAGCTATAATTCACCCCTCCACTTT
- | - | TRBJ1-3 | TRBV4-3 | CASSQDLRGIRNTIYF | TGCGCCAGCAGCCAAGATCTGCGGGGAATCCGAAACACCATATATTTT
- | - | TRBJ2-7 | TRBV7-9 | CASSSSGTSNEQYF | TGTGCCAGCAGCTCCTCCGGGACCTCGAACGAGCAGTACTTC
TRBD1 | few | TRBJ1-1 | TRBV3-1/TRBV3-2 | CASSLKQTGDQAFF | TGTGCCAGCAGCCTAAAACAAACAGGGGACCAAGCTTTCTTT
- | - | TRBJ1-6 | TRBV14 | CASSHRRTAAGSSPLHF | TGTGCCAGCAGCCATAGACGGACAGCCGCGGGAAGCTCACCCCTCCACTTT
- | - | TRBJ1-6 | TRBV12-3/TRBV12-4 | CASSFGYNSPLHF | TGTGCCAGCAGTTTCGGGTATAATTCACCCCTCCACTTT
TRBD1 | - | TRBJ2-7 | TRBV24-1 | CATSDLPAGTASSYEQYF | TGTGCCACCAGTGATTTGCCGGCCGGGACAGCGAGCTCCTACGAGCAGTACTTC
- | - | TRBJ2-7 | TRBV28 | CASRRAPSYEQYF | TGTGCCAGCCGAAGAGCCCCCTCCTACGAGCAGTACTTC
- | - | TRBJ1-6 | TRBV24-1 | CATSDLAASSYNSPLHF | TGTGCCACCAGTGATTTGGCCGCCAGCTCCTATAATTCACCCCTCCACTTT
- | - | TRBJ1-6 | TRBV10-3 | CAISESTGSPLHF | TGTGCCATCAGTGAGTCAACAGGTTCACCCCTCCACTTT
TRBD1 | - | TRBJ2-2 | TRBV6-5 | CASSYMTGKAGELFF | TGTGCCAGCAGTTACATGACAGGGAAGGCCGGGGAGCTGTTTTTT